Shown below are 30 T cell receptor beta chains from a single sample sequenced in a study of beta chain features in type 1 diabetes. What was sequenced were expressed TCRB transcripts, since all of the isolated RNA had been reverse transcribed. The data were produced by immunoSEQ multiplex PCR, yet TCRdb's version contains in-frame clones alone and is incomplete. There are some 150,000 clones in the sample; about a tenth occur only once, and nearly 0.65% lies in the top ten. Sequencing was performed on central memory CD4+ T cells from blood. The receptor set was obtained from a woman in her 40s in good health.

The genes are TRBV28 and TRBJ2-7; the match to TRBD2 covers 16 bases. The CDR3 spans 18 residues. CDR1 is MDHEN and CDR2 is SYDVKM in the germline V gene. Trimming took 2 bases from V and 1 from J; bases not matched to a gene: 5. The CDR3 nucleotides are TGTGCCAGCAGTTTAGCGGGACTAGCGGGGGGGCTGTCCTACGAGCAGTACTTC. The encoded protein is CASSLAGLAGGLSYEQYF. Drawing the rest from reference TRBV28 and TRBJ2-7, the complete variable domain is DVKVTQSSRYLVKRTGEKVFLECVQDMDHENMFWYRQDPGLGLRLIYFSYDVKMKEKGDIPEGYSVSREKKERFSLILESASTNQTSMYLCASSLAGLAGGLSYEQYFGPGTRLTVT.

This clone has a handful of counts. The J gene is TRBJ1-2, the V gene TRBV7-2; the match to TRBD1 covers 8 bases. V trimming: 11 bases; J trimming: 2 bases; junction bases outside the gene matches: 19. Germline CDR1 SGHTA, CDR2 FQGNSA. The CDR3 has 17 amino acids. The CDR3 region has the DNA TGTGCCCCCGACAGCAGGTTCGGACAGGGTAGCAACTATGGCTACACCTTC. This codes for CAPDSRFGQGSNYGYTF. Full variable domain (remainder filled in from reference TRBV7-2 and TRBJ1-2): GAGVSQSPSNKVTEKGKDVELRCDPISGHTALYWYRQSLGQGLEFLIYFQGNSAPDKSGLPSDRFSAERTGGSVSTLTIQRTQQEDSAVYLCAPDSRFGQGSNYGYTFGSGTRLTVV.

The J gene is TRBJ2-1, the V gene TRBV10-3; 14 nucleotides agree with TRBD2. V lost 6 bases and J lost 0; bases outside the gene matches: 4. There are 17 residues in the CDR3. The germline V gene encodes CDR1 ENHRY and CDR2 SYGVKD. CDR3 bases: TGTGCCATCAGCGGAGGGACTAGCGGGAGCTCCTACAATGAGCAGTTCTTC. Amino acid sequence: CAISGGTSGSSYNEQFF.

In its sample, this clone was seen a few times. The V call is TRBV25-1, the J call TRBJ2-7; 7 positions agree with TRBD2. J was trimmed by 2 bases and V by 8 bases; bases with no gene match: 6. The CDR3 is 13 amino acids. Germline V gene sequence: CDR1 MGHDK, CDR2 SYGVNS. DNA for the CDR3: TGTGCCAGCTGTGCTAGCGGACCCTACGAGCAGTACTTC. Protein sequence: CASCASGPYEQYF.

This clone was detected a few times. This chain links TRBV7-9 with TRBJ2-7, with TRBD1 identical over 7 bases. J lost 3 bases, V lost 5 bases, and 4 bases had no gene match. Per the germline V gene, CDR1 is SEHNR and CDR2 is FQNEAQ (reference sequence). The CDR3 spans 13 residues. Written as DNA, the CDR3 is TGTGCCAGCAGCATCCGGACAGGCTACGAGCAGTACTTC. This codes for CASSIRTGYEQYF.

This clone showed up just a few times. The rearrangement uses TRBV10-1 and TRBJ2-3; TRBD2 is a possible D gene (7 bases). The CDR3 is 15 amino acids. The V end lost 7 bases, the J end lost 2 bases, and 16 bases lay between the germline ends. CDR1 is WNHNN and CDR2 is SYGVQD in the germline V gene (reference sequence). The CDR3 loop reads CASTPRGGPTDTQYF. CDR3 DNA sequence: TGCGCCAGCACTCCGAGGGGGGGACCCACAGATACGCAGTATTTT.

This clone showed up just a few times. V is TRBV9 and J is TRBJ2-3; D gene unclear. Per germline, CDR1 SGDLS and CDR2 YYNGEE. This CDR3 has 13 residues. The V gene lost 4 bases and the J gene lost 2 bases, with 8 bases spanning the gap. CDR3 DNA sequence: TGTGCCAGCAGCAGTCCCTACACAGATACGCAGTATTTT. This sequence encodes CASSSPYTDTQYF. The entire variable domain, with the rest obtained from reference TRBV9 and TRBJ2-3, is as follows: DSGVTQTPKHLITATGQRVTLRCSPRSGDLSVYWYQQSLDQGLQFLIQYYNGEERAKGNILERFSAQQFPDLHSELNLSSLELGDSALYFCASSSPYTDTQYFGPGTRLTVL.

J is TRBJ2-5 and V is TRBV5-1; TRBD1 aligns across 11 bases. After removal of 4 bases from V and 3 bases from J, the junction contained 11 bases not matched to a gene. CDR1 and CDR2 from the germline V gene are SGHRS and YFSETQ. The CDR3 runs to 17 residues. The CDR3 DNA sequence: TGCGCCAGCAGCCCAAGAGGGGGACAGGGGGGGAAAGAGACCCAGTACTTC. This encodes CASSPRGGQGGKETQYF.

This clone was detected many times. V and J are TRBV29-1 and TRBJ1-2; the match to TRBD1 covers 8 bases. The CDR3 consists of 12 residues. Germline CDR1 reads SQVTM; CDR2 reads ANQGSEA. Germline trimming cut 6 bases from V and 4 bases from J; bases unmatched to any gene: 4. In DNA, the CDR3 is TGCAGCGTCGATACAGGGGGCTATGGCTACACCTTC. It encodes CSVDTGGYGYTF.

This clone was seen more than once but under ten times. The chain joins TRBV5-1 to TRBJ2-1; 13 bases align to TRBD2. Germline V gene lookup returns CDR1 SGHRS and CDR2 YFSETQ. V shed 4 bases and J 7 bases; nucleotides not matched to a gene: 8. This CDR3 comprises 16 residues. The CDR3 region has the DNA TGCGCCAGCAGCAGAACTAGCGGGGGGGCAAGAAATGAGCAGTTCTTC. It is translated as CASSRTSGGARNEQFF. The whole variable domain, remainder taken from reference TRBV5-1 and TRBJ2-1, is KAGVTQTPRYLIKTRGQQVTLSCSPISGHRSVSWYQQTPGQGLQFLFEYFSETQRNKGNFPGRFSGRQFSNSRSEMNVSTLELGDSALYLCASSRTSGGARNEQFFGPGTRLTVL.

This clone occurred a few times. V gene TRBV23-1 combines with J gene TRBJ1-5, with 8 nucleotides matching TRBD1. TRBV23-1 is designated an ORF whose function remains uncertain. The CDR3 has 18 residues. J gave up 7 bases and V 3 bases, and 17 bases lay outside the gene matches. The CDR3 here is CASSHPTKPGGRGQPQHF. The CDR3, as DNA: TGCGCCAGCAGTCATCCCACCAAACCAGGGGGCCGGGGACAGCCCCAGCATTTT.

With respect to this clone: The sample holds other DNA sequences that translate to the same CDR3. CDR3 DNA: TGTGCCAGCACCCCCGGACAGGGGGCCAAAAACATTCAGTACTTC. As protein: CASTPGQGAKNIQYF. This chain links TRBV28 with TRBJ2-4, with 9 bases lining up with TRBD1. V shed 7 bases, J shed 1 base, and the junction held 5 bases outside the gene matches. Germline CDR1 is MDHEN and CDR2 is SYDVKM. The CDR3 extends over 15 amino acids.

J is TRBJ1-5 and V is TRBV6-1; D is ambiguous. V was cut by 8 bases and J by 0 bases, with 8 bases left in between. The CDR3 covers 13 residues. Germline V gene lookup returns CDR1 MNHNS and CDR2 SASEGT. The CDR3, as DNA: TGTGCCAGCCAGAGGGCTAGCAATCAGCCCCAGCATTTT. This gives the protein CASQRASNQPQHF.

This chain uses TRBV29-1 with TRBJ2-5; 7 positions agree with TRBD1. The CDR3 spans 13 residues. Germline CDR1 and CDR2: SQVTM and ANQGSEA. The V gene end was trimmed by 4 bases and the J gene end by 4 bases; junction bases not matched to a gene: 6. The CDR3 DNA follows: TGCAGCGTTGTCCAGGGGGTAAGAGAGACCCAGTACTTC. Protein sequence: CSVVQGVRETQYF.

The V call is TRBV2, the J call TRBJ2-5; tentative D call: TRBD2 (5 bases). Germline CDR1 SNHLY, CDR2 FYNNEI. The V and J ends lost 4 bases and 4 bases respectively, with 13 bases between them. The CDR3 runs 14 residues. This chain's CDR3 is CASSVDAGGETQYF. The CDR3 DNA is TGTGCCAGCAGTGTGGACGCCGGAGGAGAGACCCAGTACTTC.

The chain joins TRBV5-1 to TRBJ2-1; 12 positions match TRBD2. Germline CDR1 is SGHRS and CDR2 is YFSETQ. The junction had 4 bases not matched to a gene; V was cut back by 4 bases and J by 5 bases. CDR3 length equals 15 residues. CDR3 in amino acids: CASSLTSGGNNEQFF. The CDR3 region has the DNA TGCGCCAGCAGCCTAACTAGCGGGGGGAACAATGAGCAGTTCTTC.

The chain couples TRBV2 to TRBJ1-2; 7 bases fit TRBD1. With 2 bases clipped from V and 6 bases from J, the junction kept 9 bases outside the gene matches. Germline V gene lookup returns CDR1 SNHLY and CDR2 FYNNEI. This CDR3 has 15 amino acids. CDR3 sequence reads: CASSELGRGSNGYTF. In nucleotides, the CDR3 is TGTGCCAGCAGTGAATTGGGCAGGGGGTCGAATGGCTACACCTTC.

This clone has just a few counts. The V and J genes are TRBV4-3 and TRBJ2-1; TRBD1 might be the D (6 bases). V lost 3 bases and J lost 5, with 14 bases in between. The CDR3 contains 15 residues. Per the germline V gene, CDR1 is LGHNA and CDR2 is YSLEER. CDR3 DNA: TGCGCCAGCAGCCACCTCCGGGACACCCACAATGAGCAGTTCTTC. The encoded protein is CASSHLRDTHNEQFF.

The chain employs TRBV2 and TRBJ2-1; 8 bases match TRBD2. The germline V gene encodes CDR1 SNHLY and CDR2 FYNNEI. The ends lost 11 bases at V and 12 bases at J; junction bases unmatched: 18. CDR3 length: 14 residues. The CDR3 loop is CAAQGSSGVAGQFF. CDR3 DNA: TGTGCCGCCCAGGGGAGTAGCGGGGTTGCAGGGCAGTTCTTC.

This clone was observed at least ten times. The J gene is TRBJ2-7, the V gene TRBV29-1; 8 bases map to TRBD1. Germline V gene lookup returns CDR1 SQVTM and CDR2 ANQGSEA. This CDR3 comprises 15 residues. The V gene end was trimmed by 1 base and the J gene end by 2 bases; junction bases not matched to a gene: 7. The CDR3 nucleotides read TGCAGCGTTGAAGCCAAGACAGGGGACCCCTACGAGCAGTACTTC. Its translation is CSVEAKTGDPYEQYF.

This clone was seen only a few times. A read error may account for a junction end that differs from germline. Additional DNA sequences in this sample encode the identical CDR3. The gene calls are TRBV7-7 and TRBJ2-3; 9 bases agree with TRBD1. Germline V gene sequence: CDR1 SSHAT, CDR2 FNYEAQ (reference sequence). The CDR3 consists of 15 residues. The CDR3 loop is CASSSGQGSTDTQYF. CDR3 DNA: TGTGCTAGCAGTTCGGGACAGGGCAGCACAGATACGCAGTATTTT.

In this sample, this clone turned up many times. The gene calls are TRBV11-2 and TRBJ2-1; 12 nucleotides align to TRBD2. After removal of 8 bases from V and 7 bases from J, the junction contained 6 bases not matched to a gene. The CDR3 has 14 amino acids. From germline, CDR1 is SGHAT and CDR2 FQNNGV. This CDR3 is CASAPTSGGNEQFF. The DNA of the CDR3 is TGTGCCAGCGCCCCAACTAGCGGGGGGAATGAGCAGTTCTTC. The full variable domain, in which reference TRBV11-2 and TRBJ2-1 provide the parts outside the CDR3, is EAGVAQSPRYKIIEKRQSVAFWCNPISGHATLYWYQQILGQGPKLLIQFQNNGVVDDSQLPKDRFSAERLKGVDSTLKIQPAKLEDSAVYLCASAPTSGGNEQFFGPGTRLTVL.

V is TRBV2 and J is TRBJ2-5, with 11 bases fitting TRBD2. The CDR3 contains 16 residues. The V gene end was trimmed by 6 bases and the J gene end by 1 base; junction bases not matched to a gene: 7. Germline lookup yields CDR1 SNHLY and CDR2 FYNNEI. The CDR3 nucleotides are TGTGCCAGCAGCCCACTAGCGGGGGCCCCCCAAGAGACCCAGTACTTC. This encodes CASSPLAGAPQETQYF.

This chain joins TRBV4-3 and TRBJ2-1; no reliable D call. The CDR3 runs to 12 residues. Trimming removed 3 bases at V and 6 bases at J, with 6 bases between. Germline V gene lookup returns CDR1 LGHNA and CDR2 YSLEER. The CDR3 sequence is CASSHVRNEQFF. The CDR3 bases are TGCGCCAGCAGCCACGTGCGCAATGAGCAGTTCTTC.

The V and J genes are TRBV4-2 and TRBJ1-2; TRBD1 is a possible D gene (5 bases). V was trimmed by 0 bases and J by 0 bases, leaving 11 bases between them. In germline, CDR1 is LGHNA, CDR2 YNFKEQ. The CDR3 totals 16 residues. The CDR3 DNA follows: TGTGCCAGCAGCCAAGATTGGGGGGGTGCTAACTATGGCTACACCTTC. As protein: CASSQDWGGANYGYTF.

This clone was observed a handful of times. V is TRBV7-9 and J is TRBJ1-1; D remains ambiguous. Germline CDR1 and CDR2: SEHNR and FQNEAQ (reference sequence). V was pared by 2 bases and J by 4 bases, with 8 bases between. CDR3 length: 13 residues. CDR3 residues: CASSLSAATEAFF. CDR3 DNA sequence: TGTGCCAGCAGCTTATCGGCGGCCACTGAAGCTTTCTTT.

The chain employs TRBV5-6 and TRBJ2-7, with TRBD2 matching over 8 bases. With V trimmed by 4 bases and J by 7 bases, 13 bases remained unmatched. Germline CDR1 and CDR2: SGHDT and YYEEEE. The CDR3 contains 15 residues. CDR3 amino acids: CASSHRGGGLREQYF. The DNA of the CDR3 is TGTGCCAGCAGCCACCGGGGGGGCGGATTGAGGGAGCAGTACTTC. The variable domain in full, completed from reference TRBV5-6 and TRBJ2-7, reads DAGVTQSPTHLIKTRGQQVTLRCSPKSGHDTVSWYQQALGQGPQFIFQYYEEEERQRGNFPDRFSGHQFPNYSSELNVNALLLGDSALYLCASSHRGGGLREQYFGPGTRLTVT.

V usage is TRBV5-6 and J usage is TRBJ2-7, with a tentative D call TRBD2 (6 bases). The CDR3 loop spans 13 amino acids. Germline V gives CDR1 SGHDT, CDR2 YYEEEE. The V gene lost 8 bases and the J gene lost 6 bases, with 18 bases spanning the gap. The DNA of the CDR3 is TGTGCCAGTCATCCCCCGGAGGGATCCGAGCAGTACTTC. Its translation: CASHPPEGSEQYF.

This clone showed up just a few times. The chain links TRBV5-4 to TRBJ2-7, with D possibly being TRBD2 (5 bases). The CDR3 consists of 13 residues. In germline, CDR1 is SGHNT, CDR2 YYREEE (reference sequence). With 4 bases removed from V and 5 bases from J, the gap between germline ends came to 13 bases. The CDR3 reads CASSLRTVNEQYF. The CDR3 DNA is TGTGCCAGCAGCCTTCGGACTGTAAACGAGCAGTACTTC.

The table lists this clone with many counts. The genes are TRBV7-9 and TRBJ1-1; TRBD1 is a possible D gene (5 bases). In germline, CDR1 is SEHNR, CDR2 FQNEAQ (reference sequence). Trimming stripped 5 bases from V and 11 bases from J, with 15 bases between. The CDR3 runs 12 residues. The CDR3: CASSRDPAGAFF. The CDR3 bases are TGTGCCAGCAGCCGGGACCCCGCGGGGGCTTTCTTT. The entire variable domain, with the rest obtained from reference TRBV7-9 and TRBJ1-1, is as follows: DTGVSQNPRHKITKRGQNVTFRCDPISEHNRLYWYRQTLGQGPEFLTYFQNEAQLEKSRLLSDRFSAERPKGSFSTLEIQRTEQGDSAMYLCASSRDPAGAFFGQGTRLTVV.